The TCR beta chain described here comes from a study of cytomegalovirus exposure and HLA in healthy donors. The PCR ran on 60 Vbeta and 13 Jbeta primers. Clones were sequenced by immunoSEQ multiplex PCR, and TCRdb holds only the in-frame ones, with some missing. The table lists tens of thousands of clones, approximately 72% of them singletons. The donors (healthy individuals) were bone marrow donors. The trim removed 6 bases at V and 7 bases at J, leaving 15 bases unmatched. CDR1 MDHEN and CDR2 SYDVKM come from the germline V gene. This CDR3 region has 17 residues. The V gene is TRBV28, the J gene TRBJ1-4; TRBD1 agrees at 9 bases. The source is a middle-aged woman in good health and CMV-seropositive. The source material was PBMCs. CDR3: CASRSSTNRDRVEKLFF. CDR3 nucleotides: TGTGCCAGCAGAAGTTCTACAAACAGGGACAGGGTTGAAAAACTGTTTTTT.